This TCR beta chain was recovered during a study of T cell changes during pregnancy in multiple sclerosis (dated by TCRdb to between 2019 and 2020). Study-level background: Changes in the T cell repertoire over the course of pregnancy were examined in this study in women with multiple sclerosis.

The CDR3 sequence holds 17 residues, the cysteine and phenylalanine included. The retained sequence is limited to the CDR3, 51 bases, with the frame set at the first base. V loses 0 bases, J loses 0 bases, and the germline ends lie 13 bases apart. Based on the germline V gene, the CDR1 and CDR2 sequences are LGHNA and YNFKEQ. Points on this clone: The antigen it recognizes is unknown. No clone much larger than this one lies a single base away; base qualities are absent.

The library was obtained by the immunoSEQ multiplex PCR assay. Sourced from immuneACCESS, this table was stored by TCRdb with only in-frame sequences that have V and J called. A share of the clones is absent; for the studies checked, an unresolved V gene accounts for under half, and the remainder has no known explanation. Counted in this sample were 55,000 to 70,000 clones; roughly 91% of them appeared once. The ten largest clonotypes hold about 0.3% of the sample. Rearrangement joined TRBV4-2 to TRBJ2-3, and possibly TRBD2, on 7 matching bases. The sample consisted of CD4+ T cells from peripheral blood mononuclear cells, taken after pregnancy. The clonotype comes from a female donor with multiple sclerosis, enrolled in a pregnancy study. The CDR3 sequence is CASSQERGGHSTDTQYF. The DNA sequence is given as TGTGCCAGCAGCCAAGAGAGGGGGGGCCATAGCACAGATACGCAGTATTTT.